What follows are 19 T cell receptor beta chains derived from one specimen sequenced in a study of long-term antiretroviral therapy in people with HIV. The assay, immunoSEQ v3.0, was run at survey level. Assay used: immunoSEQ multiplex PCR; TCRdb lists only in-frame clones, some missing. The profile shows tens of thousands of clones, nearly 95% of them singletons. Sequences were derived from unsorted PBMCs, sampled more than 6 years after starting antiretroviral therapy. These receptors all stem from a young man with HIV.

CDR3 in DNA: TGTGCTTCCTCGGTTAGCGCCCAAGAGACCCAGTACTTC. This gives the protein CASSVSAQETQYF. This chain uses TRBV6-1 with TRBJ2-5, with a tentative D call TRBD2 (5 bases). CDR1 and CDR2 (germline): MNHNS, SASEGT. The CDR3 is 13 residues long.

This chain joins TRBV7-2 and TRBJ2-5; tentative D call: TRBD2 (6 bases). This CDR3 region has 14 residues. The germline V gene has CDR1 SGHTA and CDR2 FQGNSA. Deletions cut 3 bases from V and 5 bases from J, with 13 bases between. The CDR3 loop reads CASSLNGGRETQYF. The CDR3 region has the DNA TGTGCCAGCAGCTTGAACGGGGGTAGGGAGACCCAGTACTTC.

The DNA of the CDR3 is TGTGCTAGTGGTTTGGCCCGGGGTCAGCCCCAGCATTTT. This sequence encodes CASGLARGQPQHF. The genes are TRBV12-5 and TRBJ1-5, with D hard to call. Per germline, CDR1 LGHNT and CDR2 FRNRAP. Trimming stripped 1 base from V and 6 bases from J, with 7 bases between. This CDR3 region has 13 residues.

The chain carries TRBV27 and TRBJ1-2; 7 bases align to TRBD1. J lost 4 bases, V lost 3 bases, and 8 bases had no gene match. CDR3 size: 15 residues. CDR1 and CDR2 from the germline V gene are MNHEY and SMNVEV (reference sequence). In DNA, the CDR3 is TGTGCCAGCAGTTTCGGACAGGACGGGGGCTATGGCTACACCTTC. Encoded protein: CASSFGQDGGYGYTF.

V usage is TRBV29-1 and J usage is TRBJ2-3, with 8 bases matching TRBD1. The germline CDR1 and CDR2 sequences are SQVTM and ANQGSEA. The CDR3 runs to 14 residues. The J segment lost 4 bases and the V segment lost 0 bases, leaving 3 bases of the junction unmatched. The CDR3 sequence is CSVEEDRVPDTQYF. The CDR3 region has the DNA TGCAGCGTTGAAGAGGACAGGGTCCCAGATACGCAGTATTTT.

This clone was seen a few times. This sequence joins TRBV19 and TRBJ2-7; TRBD1 might be the D (5 bases). The CDR3 runs to 14 residues. Germline V gene lookup returns CDR1 LNHDA and CDR2 SQIVND (reference sequence). Trimming stripped 2 bases from V and 5 bases from J, with 13 bases between. Written as DNA, the CDR3 is TGTGCCAGTAGTATATCAGGGTTGGCAGACGAGCAGTACTTC. Translation: CASSISGLADEQYF.

The chain combines TRBV4-1 with TRBJ1-1; a weak D match, TRBD1 (6 bases). V was trimmed by 5 bases and J by 1 base, leaving 11 bases between them. Germline lookup yields CDR1 MGHRA and CDR2 YSYEKL. The CDR3 runs to 14 residues. CDR3 residues: CASSYVDRNTEAFF. The CDR3 region has the DNA TGCGCCAGCAGCTACGTGGACAGGAACACTGAAGCTTTCTTT.

The J gene is TRBJ1-4, the V gene TRBV6-1; D not certain. CDR3 length: 15 residues. From germline, CDR1 is MNHNS and CDR2 SASEGT. The V end lost 5 bases, the J end lost 6 bases, and 16 bases lay between the germline ends. This CDR3 is CASSTRESTDEKLFF. The CDR3 DNA sequence: TGTGCCAGCAGTACGAGGGAAAGTACGGATGAAAAACTGTTTTTT.

The V call is TRBV6-5, the J call TRBJ2-5; D remains unclear. The CDR3 extends over 13 amino acids. V was shortened by 0 bases and J by 5 bases, with 7 bases between the two germline ends. Germline V lookup: CDR1 MNHEY, CDR2 SVGAGI. CDR3 nucleotides: TGTGCCAGCAGTTACTCGAGTCGCGAGACCCAGTACTTC. Translating gives CASSYSSRETQYF.

The V and J genes are TRBV2 and TRBJ2-5; 14 nucleotides agree with TRBD2. This CDR3 region has 18 residues. CDR1 SNHLY and CDR2 FYNNEI come from the germline V gene. Trimming cost V 1 base and J 4 bases; bases outside gene matches: 8. The chain's CDR3 is CASSEGAGTSGSVETQYF. The CDR3 nucleotides read TGTGCCAGCAGTGAAGGTGCCGGGACTAGCGGGAGCGTAGAGACCCAGTACTTC.

The chain is built from TRBV7-2 and TRBJ2-3, with TRBD2 matching 9 bases. The V and J ends lost 4 bases and 6 bases, in that order; junction bases with no gene match: 14. The V gene's germline CDR1 is SGHTA and CDR2 FQGNSA. The CDR3 runs 17 residues. In DNA, the CDR3 is TGTGCCAGCAGCTCCATCCCAGCGGGGGGTTCTCAGGATACGCAGTATTTT. Encoded protein: CASSSIPAGGSQDTQYF.

J is TRBJ1-5 and V is TRBV2, with 8 bases that match TRBD1. Losses at the gene ends were 6 bases for V and 2 bases for J; bases not matched to a gene: 6. Germline V lookup: CDR1 SNHLY, CDR2 FYNNEI. CDR3 length: 15 amino acids. The CDR3 sequence: CASRDDRGGNQPQHF. CDR3 coding DNA: TGTGCCAGCAGGGATGACAGGGGCGGCAATCAGCCCCAGCATTTT. The full variable domain, completed using reference TRBV2 and TRBJ1-5, is EPEVTQTPSHQVTQMGQEVILRCVPISNHLYFYWYRQILGQKVEFLVSFYNNEISEKSEIFDDQFSVERPDGSNFTLKIRSTKLEDSAMYFCASRDDRGGNQPQHFGDGTRLSIL.

The V call is TRBV6-1, the J call TRBJ2-1, with D possibly being TRBD2 (7 bases). Germline CDR1 MNHNS, CDR2 SASEGT. This CDR3 has 12 residues. The ends were cut back, 10 bases at V and 9 bases at J, with 16 bases in the middle. The CDR3 protein is CATLYGGREQFF. The CDR3 DNA sequence: TGTGCCACCCTATACGGGGGGCGTGAGCAGTTCTTC.

The chain links TRBV19 to TRBJ2-2; D tentatively fits TRBD1 or TRBD2 (5 bases each). V was cut by 7 bases and J by 4 bases, with 10 bases left in between. The CDR3 extends over 13 amino acids. Germline CDR1 is LNHDA and CDR2 is SQIVND (reference sequence). Here the CDR3 reads CASTRGGTGELFF. In DNA, the CDR3 is TGTGCCAGTACCCGGGGCGGCACCGGGGAGCTGTTTTTT.

The chain recombines TRBV29-1 with TRBJ2-1, with D possibly matching TRBD1 (6 bases). V was cut by 7 bases and J by 1 base, with 11 bases left in between. Germline CDR1 and CDR2: SQVTM and ANQGSEA. The CDR3 totals 13 residues. The CDR3 region has the DNA TGCAGCGCCACACAGGGATCCTACAATGAGCAGTTCTTC. Encoded protein: CSATQGSYNEQFF.

CDR3 DNA: TGTGCCAGCGACAGGGGGCCCCGCCAGTACTTC. Protein product: CASDRGPRQYF. The chain recombines TRBV7-9 with TRBJ2-5; 10 nucleotides agree with TRBD1. Per the germline V gene, CDR1 is SEHNR and CDR2 is FQNEAQ (reference sequence). The CDR3 consists of 11 residues. After removal of 8 bases from V and 10 bases from J, the junction contained 4 bases not matched to a gene.

The chain joins TRBV30 to TRBJ2-5; the D is unclear. Germline-derived CDR1 and CDR2 are GTSNPN and SVGIG (reference sequence). V shed 3 bases and J shed 3 bases, with 8 bases lying between them. This CDR3 region has 12 residues. CDR3 sequence reads: CAWRSIKETQYF. The CDR3 DNA reads TGTGCCTGGAGGTCCATTAAAGAGACCCAGTACTTC.

With respect to this clone: Its ends do not fully match the called genes, so a read error is possible. Other DNA sequences in the sample encode the same CDR3. This rearrangement joins TRBV7-2 to TRBJ2-7; 7 bases agree with TRBD1. Germline V CDR1 and CDR2: SGHTA, FQGNSA. The CDR3 covers 13 residues. Written as DNA, the CDR3 is TGTGCCAGTAGCTTGACAGGGACCCACGAGCAGTACTTC. It yields the protein CASSLTGTHEQYF.

The chain combines TRBV7-9 with TRBJ1-1; D is ambiguous. CDR1 is SEHNR, CDR2 FQNEAQ, per germline (reference sequence). The CDR3 spans 14 residues. V shed 3 bases and J shed 1 base, with 9 bases lying between them. The CDR3 protein is CASSFSTENTEAFF. Here the CDR3 DNA reads TGTGCCAGCAGCTTTTCAACTGAGAACACTGAAGCTTTCTTT.